A single sample gave rise to the 10 T cell receptor beta chains below, sequenced in a study of blood T cell repertoires in COVID-19. Repertoires were generated with immunoSEQ multiplex PCR, while TCRdb's copy carries only in-frame clones and drops some. The data show 250,000 or so clones, 83% seen once. The sample consisted of PBMCs or T cells enriched from blood (not recorded which). The source of these receptors is a middle-aged woman who had been exposed to COVID-19.

The chain combines TRBV5-1 with TRBJ2-5, with D possibly TRBD1 on 6 matching bases. The V gene's germline CDR1 is SGHRS and CDR2 YFSETQ. This CDR3 is built from 15 residues. V lost 5 bases and J 2 bases, leaving 16 bases between the germline ends. In DNA, the CDR3 is TGCGCCAGCAGTGACGCCAGGGGCCTACAAGAGACCCAGTACTTC. This gives the protein CASSDARGLQETQYF.

The V and J genes are TRBV6-5 and TRBJ1-1, with a tentative D call TRBD1 (6 bases). Trimming removed 2 bases from V and 2 bases from J, with 9 bases in between. This CDR3 region has 14 residues. Germline V gives CDR1 MNHEY, CDR2 SVGAGI. The CDR3 DNA reads TGTGCCAGCAGTTACGGGGACACCAACACTGAAGCTTTCTTT. Translation: CASSYGDTNTEAFF.

CDR3 in amino acids: CASSLPQNYGYTF. The CDR3 coding sequence is TGTGCCAGCAGTTTGCCACAGAACTATGGCTACACCTTC. The chain joins TRBV28 to TRBJ1-2; D is ambiguous. With 3 bases removed from V and 2 bases from J, the gap between germline ends came to 7 bases. CDR3 size: 13 residues. In germline, CDR1 is MDHEN, CDR2 SYDVKM.

This clone was observed a few times. The rearrangement links TRBV14 to TRBJ2-5; D is uncertain. The CDR3 consists of 14 residues. V lost 4 bases and J lost 0, with 9 bases in between. Germline V gives CDR1 SGHDN, CDR2 FVKESK. CDR3 in DNA: TGTGCCAGCAGCCCTAGACTGAACCAAGAGACCCAGTACTTC. This translates into CASSPRLNQETQYF. Full variable domain (rest looked up from reference TRBV14 and TRBJ2-5): EAGVTQFPSHSVIEKGQTVTLRCDPISGHDNLYWYRRVMGKEIKFLLHFVKESKQDESGMPNNRFLAERTGGTYSTLKVQPAELEDSGVYFCASSPRLNQETQYFGPGTRLLVL.

This sequence joins TRBV5-1 and TRBJ1-1, with 9 bases matching TRBD1. V dropped 0 bases and J dropped 11; count of bases not matched to a gene: 11. This CDR3 contains 15 residues. Germline V gives CDR1 SGHRS, CDR2 YFSETQ. The chain's CDR3 is CASSLGPGQGVGAFF. Written as DNA, the CDR3 is TGCGCCAGCAGCTTGGGCCCGGGACAGGGTGTAGGGGCTTTCTTT. Filled out from reference TRBV5-1 and TRBJ1-1, the complete variable domain reads KAGVTQTPRYLIKTRGQQVTLSCSPISGHRSVSWYQQTPGQGLQFLFEYFSETQRNKGNFPGRFSGRQFSNSRSEMNVSTLELGDSALYLCASSLGPGQGVGAFFGQGTRLTVV.

The chain employs TRBV4-1 and TRBJ2-1; 9 positions agree with TRBD1. The CDR3 extends over 16 amino acids. J lost 5 bases, V lost 6 bases, and 11 bases had no gene match. CDR1 and CDR2 from the germline V gene are MGHRA and YSYEKL. The CDR3 here is CASSQPGQGPHNEQFF. The DNA of the CDR3 is TGCGCCAGCAGTCAACCGGGACAGGGTCCCCACAATGAGCAGTTCTTC.

V and J are TRBV6-5 and TRBJ1-5; no clear D. Per the germline V gene, CDR1 is MNHEY and CDR2 is SVGAGI. The CDR3 consists of 13 residues. V was trimmed by 8 bases and J by 3 bases, leaving 11 bases between them. The chain's CDR3 is CASGGPNNQPQHF. CDR3 DNA: TGTGCCAGCGGAGGACCGAACAATCAGCCCCAGCATTTT.

The chain is built from TRBV10-2 and TRBJ2-7; TRBD1 aligns across 7 bases. The junction had 5 bases not matched to a gene; V was cut back by 0 bases and J by 0 bases. CDR3 length equals 16 residues. In germline, CDR1 is WSHSY, CDR2 SAAADI. CDR3 in amino acids: CASSESGTVSSYEQYF. The DNA for the CDR3 is TGCGCCAGCAGTGAGTCGGGGACAGTTTCCTCCTACGAGCAGTACTTC.

J is TRBJ1-1 and V is TRBV20-1; D might be TRBD1 (6 bases). V lost 5 bases to trimming and J lost 4 bases, with 8 bases between them. The CDR3 is 11 amino acids. Germline V CDR1 and CDR2: DFQATT, SNEGSKA (reference sequence). CDR3 loop: CSAPGATEAFF. The DNA for the CDR3 is TGCAGTGCTCCAGGGGCCACTGAAGCTTTCTTT.

This rearrangement joins TRBV3-1 (or the pseudogene TRBV3-2) to TRBJ1-5; no definite D call. Trimming removed 1 base at V and 4 bases at J, with 5 bases between. Germline loops: CDR1 LGHDT, CDR2 YNNKEL (reference sequence). The CDR3 is 13 amino acids. The CDR3 sequence is CASSQGENQPQHF. The CDR3 coding sequence is TGTGCCAGCAGCCAAGGGGAGAATCAGCCCCAGCATTTT.